This T cell receptor (beta chain) was retrieved from a study of T-cell reconstitution after alpha-beta-depleted transplantation in children. Whole-study findings and limits: Reported findings indicate that, about two months after transplant, alpha-beta T cells came from several hundred expanded clones, which were derived from non-depleted graft cells. TCRbeta diversity was high at day 60 in some patients (a result of surviving recipient T cells and thymic progenitors). From newly produced T cells came most of the T-cell counts and diversity one year after transplant.

The CDR3 has 12 amino acids. Unique molecular identifiers were incorporated when the TCRbeta library was constructed. Via MiXCR, TCRdb re-called the PCR reads, giving one row per CDR3 protein. The table lists around 450,000 distinct CDR3 sequences, roughly two fifths of them singletons. Regarding this clonotype: The antigen is undetermined. The junction departs from the called germline gene at one end, perhaps through a read error.

This material consisted of PBMCs, taken before TCRalphabeta/CD19-depleted stem cell transplant. V is TRBV12-3 or TRBV12-4 and J is TRBJ2-7; D remains ambiguous. The clonotype was recovered from a girl aged 2 to 10 with aplastic anemia, due to receive a stem cell transplant. CDR3 sequence: CVSSRISWPQYF. The CDR3, as DNA: TGTGTCAGCAGTCGGATTAGTTGGCCGCAGTACTTC.